The 26 T cell receptor beta chains in this list originate from one sample, sequenced in a study of T cells in Graves' hyperthyroidism and ophthalmopathy (dated by TCRdb to the late 2010s). Library preparation used multiplex PCR. Reads for this sample came from an Illumina HiSeq 2000. Amplification of TCR beta CDR3 regions was carried out from RNA transcripts. For the first round of RT-PCR on the TCR CDR3, the HTBI primer set was used together with the Qiagen OneStep RT-PCR kit. TCRdb reanalyzed the raw reads on its own, using fastp at Q25 for trimming and MiXCR for clone calling, and kept in-frame beta chains. Each CDR3 protein appears once, grouped with its most common genes and DNA. In all, the sample holds under 700,000 distinct CDR3 sequences, and 16% of those were seen once. The ten largest clonotypes hold more than 15% of the sample. Sequencing input: blood. These receptors were obtained from a woman in her late teens or twenties with Graves' hyperthyroidism.

This clonotype was recorded at least ten times. V and J are TRBV27 and TRBJ1-6; D is unclear. Trimming pared 3 bases from V and 8 bases from J, leaving 5 bases between. Per germline, CDR1 MNHEY and CDR2 SMNVEV (reference sequence). This CDR3 has 12 residues. This CDR3 reads CASSLRHSPLHF. CDR3 nucleotide sequence: TGTGCCAGCAGTTTGAGGCATTCACCCCTCCACTTT.

This clonotype occurred many times. The chain links TRBV24-1 to TRBJ2-7; either TRBD1 or TRBD2 may supply D (6 bases each). Trimming took off 4 bases at V and 6 bases at J, with 9 bases between the two ends. The CDR3 contains 12 residues. The germline gives CDR1 KGHDR, CDR2 SFDVKD. CDR3 sequence reads: CATSDGGSEQYF. The DNA of the CDR3 is TGTGCCACCAGTGACGGGGGCAGCGAGCAGTACTTC.

There are many counts of this clonotype. This chain links TRBV7-6 with TRBJ2-5, with D unresolved. The germline gives CDR1 SGHVS, CDR2 FNYEAQ. V lost 5 bases and J 1 base, leaving 8 bases between the germline ends. The CDR3 has 13 residues. The CDR3 bases are TGTGCCAGCAGCCCCCGACGCCAAGAGACCCAGTACTTC. Its translation: CASSPRRQETQYF. The full variable domain, completed using reference TRBV7-6 and TRBJ2-5, is GAGVSQSPRYKVTKRGQDVALRCDPISGHVSLYWYRQALGQGPEFLTYFNYEAQQDKSGLPNDRFSAERPEGSISTLTIQRTEQRDSAMYRCASSPRRQETQYFGPGTRLLVL.

This clonotype was counted between two and nine times. V gene TRBV4-1 combines with J gene TRBJ2-7; TRBD2 aligns across 9 bases. The ends lost 4 bases at V and 4 bases at J; junction bases unmatched: 8. The CDR3 has 15 residues. CDR1 is MGHRA and CDR2 is YSYEKL in the germline V gene. The CDR3: CASSPVSGGIYEQYF. In DNA, the CDR3 is TGCGCCAGCAGCCCCGTGAGCGGGGGGATATACGAGCAGTACTTC.

The genes are TRBV18 and TRBJ2-7; D is unclear. Germline CDR1 reads KGHSH; CDR2 reads LQKENI. The CDR3 consists of 15 residues. Trimming removed 3 bases at V and 0 bases at J, with 12 bases between. The CDR3 reads CASSPRPIYSYEQYF. As DNA, the CDR3 is TGTGCCAGCTCACCGAGACCGATTTACTCCTACGAGCAGTACTTC.

Note on this clonotype: This may be a read error, as it is one base from a much larger clone. This chain links TRBV7-3 with TRBJ1-1; D possibly corresponds to TRBD1 (5 bases). CDR3 length: 17 residues. Per germline, CDR1 SGHTA and CDR2 FQGTGA. The CDR3 region is CASSFDTLGVMNTEALF. CDR3 in DNA: TGTGCCAGCAGCTTCGATACTTTGGGGGTCATGAACACTGAAGCTCTCTTT.

This clonotype was seen many times. V usage is TRBV15 and J usage is TRBJ1-1, with 7 bases fitting TRBD1. The CDR3 has 17 residues. Germline loops: CDR1 LNHNV, CDR2 YYDKDF (reference sequence). With 8 bases clipped from V and 1 base from J, the junction kept 16 bases outside the gene matches. In DNA form, the CDR3 reads TGTGCCACCCGCCCGGCAGGGGGTCTCGGCCCGAACACTGAAGCTTTCTTT. Its translation is CATRPAGGLGPNTEAFF.

Ten or more counts support this clonotype. The chain employs TRBV6-1 and TRBJ2-4; 7 nucleotides agree with TRBD1. This CDR3 has 14 amino acids. Germline assignment: CDR1 MNHNS and CDR2 SASEGT. With 6 bases clipped from V and 0 bases from J, the junction kept 2 bases outside the gene matches. CDR3 sequence reads: CASRGTVAKNIQYF. The CDR3 DNA is TGTGCCAGCAGAGGGACAGTAGCCAAAAACATTCAGTACTTC.

This chain connects TRBV4-2 to TRBJ1-6; perhaps TRBD1 as D (5 bases). Germline V gives CDR1 LGHNA, CDR2 YNFKEQ. The length of the CDR3 is 20 residues. Trimming stripped 4 bases from V and 9 bases from J, with 31 bases between. CDR3 DNA: TGTGCCAGCAGCCCGTACGGGGCAGGGAGGGGCAATTTGTACGGTTCACCCCTCCACTTT. Its protein is CASSPYGAGRGNLYGSPLHF.

This clonotype was recorded many times. The chain couples TRBV20-1 to TRBJ1-1, with unresolved D. The germline CDR1 and CDR2 sequences are DFQATT and SNEGSKA (reference sequence). The CDR3 sequence is 14 residues long. Between the trimmed V and J ends, which lost 0 bases and 1 base, there was a span of 9 bases. The CDR3 region is CSARDKRKNTEAFF. The CDR3, as DNA: TGCAGTGCTAGAGATAAGAGGAAGAACACTGAAGCTTTCTTT.

This clonotype was observed a few times. The J gene is TRBJ1-1, the V gene TRBV5-1, with D hard to call. The V end was cut by 0 bases, the J end by 4 bases, with 10 bases between. The CDR3 has 14 residues. CDR1 is SGHRS, CDR2 YFSETQ, per germline. CDR3 DNA: TGCGCCAGCAGCTTGGGACGGGTGATCACTGAAGCTTTCTTT. This encodes CASSLGRVITEAFF.

This clonotype has more than one count but fewer than ten. The chain has TRBV5-8 and TRBJ2-2; perhaps TRBD1 as D (6 bases). The CDR3 sequence is 15 residues long. Per the germline V gene, CDR1 is SGHTS and CDR2 is YDEGEE. Trimming left V 4 bases short and J 1 base short, with 11 bases between. In DNA form, the CDR3 reads TGTGCCAGCAGCGACGGGACACTGAACACCGGGGAGCTGTTTTTT. It is translated as CASSDGTLNTGELFF.

The chain is built from TRBV20-1 and TRBJ2-4, with D unresolved. Trimming pared 5 bases from V and 0 bases from J, leaving 5 bases between. Per the germline V gene, CDR1 is DFQATT and CDR2 is SNEGSKA (reference sequence). This CDR3 spans 12 amino acids. CDR3 nucleotide sequence: TGCAGTGCTCAGATAGCCAAAAACATTCAGTACTTC. This sequence encodes CSAQIAKNIQYF.

This clonotype was recorded at least ten times. The chain uses TRBV28 and TRBJ2-7; 7 nucleotides line up with TRBD1. The CDR3 length is 15 residues. CDR1 MDHEN and CDR2 SYDVKM come from the germline V gene. V lost 9 bases and J lost 0; bases outside the gene matches: 11. CDR3 coding DNA: TGTGCCAGTAGCTCAAACAGGGACAGCTCCTACGAGCAGTACTTC. Translating gives CASSSNRDSSYEQYF.

Turning to this clonotype: A clone one base away is much larger, so this may be a read error. The rearrangement uses TRBV6-1 and TRBJ2-5; D is possibly TRBD1 (6 bases). This CDR3 has 16 amino acids. V gave up 4 bases and J gave up 4 bases, with 19 bases separating them. Germline V lookup: CDR1 MNHNS, CDR2 SASEGT. CDR3 sequence: CASSGSLNRERETQYF. In DNA, the CDR3 is TGTGCCAGCAGTGGCTCCCTCAACAGGGAGCGAGAGACCCAGTACTTC.

The sample holds many counts of this clonotype. This chain joins TRBV4-3 and TRBJ2-7, with TRBD1 matching 8 bases. The CDR3 runs 16 residues. From germline, CDR1 is LGHNA and CDR2 YSLEER. The junction had 12 bases not matched to a gene; V was cut back by 5 bases and J by 3 bases. The DNA for the CDR3 is TGCGCCAGCAGCAGCCAGATCGGACAGGGTAACTACGAGCAGTACTTC. Amino acids: CASSSQIGQGNYEQYF.

In its sample, this clonotype was seen many times. The chain joins TRBV6-2 or TRBV6-3 to TRBJ1-1, with 7 bases identical to TRBD1. The CDR3 is 14 amino acids. Germline assignment: CDR1 MNHEY and CDR2 SVGEGT. The V segment lost 6 bases and the J segment 1 base; nucleotides outside the gene matches: 5. As DNA, the CDR3 is TGTGCCAGCAGGAGACAGGGACAGAACACTGAAGCTTTCTTT. This translates into CASRRQGQNTEAFF.

This clonotype was seen repeatedly, ten times or more. The CDR3 coding sequence is TGTGCCAGCGGGGGTTACACAGATACGCAGTATTTT. This codes for CASGGYTDTQYF. This chain links TRBV28 with TRBJ2-3; tentatively, D is TRBD1 or TRBD2 (5 bases each). CDR1 is MDHEN, CDR2 SYDVKM, per germline. The CDR3 totals 12 residues. The ends were cut back, 8 bases at V and 2 bases at J, with 8 bases in the middle.

The V call is TRBV4-2, the J call TRBJ1-5; the match to TRBD1 covers 7 bases. Looked up from germline, CDR1 is LGHNA and CDR2 is YNFKEQ. V was clipped by 0 bases and J by 4 bases; unmatched bases: 9. This CDR3 has 17 amino acids. The CDR3 coding sequence is TGTGCCAGCAGCCAAGATCTCTGGACAGGACCTAATCAGCCCCAGCATTTT. Translating gives CASSQDLWTGPNQPQHF.

In the case of this clonotype: Given a much more abundant clone one base away, this may be a read error. The chain joins TRBV28 to TRBJ2-7, with 11 bases matching TRBD2. The germline CDR1 and CDR2 sequences are MDHEN and SYDVKM. Trimming removed 3 bases from V and 7 bases from J; junction bases left unmatched: 5. CDR3 size: 14 residues. CDR3 DNA: TGTGCCAGCAGTTTTGAACTAGCGGGAGTTGAGCAGTACTTC. It encodes CASSFELAGVEQYF.

This clonotype was seen many times. This chain links TRBV28 with TRBJ1-1; no clear D. Germline V gene sequence: CDR1 MDHEN, CDR2 SYDVKM. The CDR3 sequence is 15 residues long. The V gene lost 4 bases and the J gene lost 0 bases, with 12 bases spanning the gap. The CDR3 loop is CASSSPPWLNTEAFF. The CDR3 nucleotides are TGTGCCAGCAGTTCCCCCCCTTGGTTGAACACTGAAGCTTTCTTT.

The gene calls are TRBV7-2 and TRBJ2-3, with 8 positions matching TRBD2. CDR3 length: 16 residues. J lost 4 bases, V lost 5 bases, and 11 bases had no gene match. In germline, CDR1 is SGHTA, CDR2 FQGNSA. CDR3: CASSIPAGELADTQYF. The DNA for the CDR3 is TGTGCCAGCAGCATCCCAGCGGGGGAGCTGGCAGATACGCAGTATTTT.

This clonotype was counted ten times or more. The chain carries TRBV3-1 and TRBJ2-7, with D tentatively TRBD2 (5 bases). The germline V and J ends were trimmed by 4 bases and 3 bases, with 31 bases remaining between them. The CDR3 is 20 amino acids. The germline V gene has CDR1 LGHDT and CDR2 YNNKEL (reference sequence). Here the CDR3 DNA reads TGTGCCAGCAGCCGCATCCCTCAGCGGCCTGGAGTGGAACCTATCTACGAGCAGTACTTC. Translated, it gives CASSRIPQRPGVEPIYEQYF.

J is TRBJ2-7 and V is TRBV7-8; D is uncertain. The CDR3 is made up of 15 amino acids. Trimming took off 1 base at V and 7 bases at J, with 17 bases between the two ends. Germline-derived CDR1 and CDR2 are SGHVS and FQNEAQ. CDR3 nucleotide sequence: TGTGCCAGCAGCTTAGACGAGCGAACGTCCCTGGAGCAGTACTTC. Residues: CASSLDERTSLEQYF.

This clonotype has more than one count but fewer than ten. This chain connects TRBV9 to TRBJ2-3; D perhaps matches TRBD1 (5 bases). V lost 0 bases, J lost 0 bases, and 8 bases lay in between. Germline V gene sequence: CDR1 SGDLS, CDR2 YYNGEE. The CDR3 runs to 15 residues. The CDR3 region is CASSVGGQSTDTQYF. The CDR3 nucleotides are TGTGCCAGCAGCGTAGGGGGCCAAAGCACAGATACGCAGTATTTT.

The chain is built from TRBV12-3 or TRBV12-4 and TRBJ2-1; possibly TRBD2 for D (6 bases). The CDR3 runs to 15 residues. Trimming removed 6 bases from V and 4 bases from J, with 16 bases in between. Here the CDR3 reads CASRPLGGYYNEQFF. In nucleotides, the CDR3 is TGTGCCAGCAGGCCTCTAGGAGGGTATTACAATGAGCAGTTCTTC.